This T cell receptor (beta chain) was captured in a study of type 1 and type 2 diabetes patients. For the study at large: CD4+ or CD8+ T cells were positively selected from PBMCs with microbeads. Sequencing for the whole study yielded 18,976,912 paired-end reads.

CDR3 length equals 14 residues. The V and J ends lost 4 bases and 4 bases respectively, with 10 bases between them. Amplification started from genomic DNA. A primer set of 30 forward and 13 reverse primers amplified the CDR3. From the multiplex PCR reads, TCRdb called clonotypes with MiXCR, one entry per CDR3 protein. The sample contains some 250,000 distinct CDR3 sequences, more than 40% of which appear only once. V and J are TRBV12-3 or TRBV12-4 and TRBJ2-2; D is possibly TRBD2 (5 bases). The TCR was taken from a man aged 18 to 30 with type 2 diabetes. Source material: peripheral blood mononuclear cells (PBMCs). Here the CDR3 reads CASSSGMGTGELFF. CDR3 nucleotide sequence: TGTGCCAGCAGTTCGGGAATGGGCACCGGGGAGCTGTTTTTT.